This T cell receptor beta chain was captured in a study of blood T cell repertoires in COVID-19. Study context: Material from acute and convalescent COVID-19 was sourced from the United States, Italy and Spain. The cDNA or gDNA used as material had been derived from T cells, B-cell-depleted T cells, or PBMCs.

In Seattle, patients joined the study during active infection and were tracked longitudinally. In the authors' methods: Amplification of reference gene primers provided the estimated nucleated cell counts. The table came from immunoSEQ multiplex PCR; TCRdb's copy has only in-frame clones and leaves some out. That table furnishes V, J and clone size, whereas the DNA furnished D and trimming. The top ten hold 5.5% to 7.5% of the sample, which has 100,000 to 150,000 clones, 74% seen once. V trimming: 5 bases; J trimming: 4 bases; junction bases outside the gene matches: 5. The CDR3 is 14 amino acids. CDR1 and CDR2 from the germline V gene are SEHNR and FQNEAQ (reference sequence).

This TCR derives from a man older than 75 with COVID-19, enrolled during active disease. The specimen was peripheral blood. J is TRBJ1-3 and V is TRBV7-9, with TRBD1 identical over 7 bases. Written as DNA, the CDR3 is TGTGCCAGCAGCACCTGGGACAGAGGAAACACCATATATTTT. This codes for CASSTWDRGNTIYF. The whole variable domain, remainder taken from reference TRBV7-9 and TRBJ1-3, is DTGVSQNPRHKITKRGQNVTFRCDPISEHNRLYWYRQTLGQGPEFLTYFQNEAQLEKSRLLSDRFSAERPKGSFSTLEIQRTEQGDSAMYLCASSTWDRGNTIYFGEGSWLTVV.